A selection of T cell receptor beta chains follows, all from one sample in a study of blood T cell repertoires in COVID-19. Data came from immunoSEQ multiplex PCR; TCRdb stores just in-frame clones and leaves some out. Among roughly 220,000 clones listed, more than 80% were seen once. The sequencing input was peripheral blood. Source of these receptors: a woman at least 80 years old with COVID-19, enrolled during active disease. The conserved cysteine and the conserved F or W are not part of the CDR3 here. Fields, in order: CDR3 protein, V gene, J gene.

CDR3: AWSAGTNSPLH
V: TRBV30
J: TRBJ1-6

CDR3: ASRAGTPSLFGYT
V: TRBV6-5
J: TRBJ1-2

CDR3: ASSYGLAGAFYEQY
V: TRBV6-5
J: TRBJ2-7

CDR3: ASSYLPGNTEAF
V: TRBV5-1
J: TRBJ1-1

CDR3: ASSTGQGRADTQY
V: TRBV19
J: TRBJ2-3

CDR3: ASSVGSLAGGADTQY
V: TRBV9
J: TRBJ2-3

CDR3: ATNEGKNTEAF
V: TRBV10-3
J: TRBJ1-1

CDR3: ASSLGGATNEKLF
V: TRBV19
J: TRBJ1-4

CDR3: ASSLLGPSLPYGYT
V: TRBV5-6
J: TRBJ1-2

CDR3: ASSQAPSGGAEQF
V: TRBV3-1/TRBV3-2
J: TRBJ2-1

CDR3: ASSSGNREGNKLF
V: TRBV7-9
J: TRBJ1-4

CDR3: ASSRTSGSSYNEQF
V: TRBV19
J: TRBJ2-1

CDR3: ASSEAMGTEAF
V: TRBV18
J: TRBJ1-1

CDR3: ASSFRGNYGYT
V: TRBV5-1
J: TRBJ1-2

CDR3: ASSLGGQEGTEAF
V: TRBV5-4
J: TRBJ1-1

CDR3: ASSPLWTDGNTIY
V: TRBV11-2
J: TRBJ1-3

CDR3: ASRKQGASNEKLF
V: TRBV27
J: TRBJ1-4

CDR3: ASRVAQGDGYT
V: TRBV2
J: TRBJ1-2

CDR3: ASSRPGEKETQY
V: TRBV28
J: TRBJ2-5

CDR3: ASSPGTADGYT
V: TRBV18
J: TRBJ1-2

CDR3: ASSQVRGQAEQY
V: TRBV3-1/TRBV3-2
J: TRBJ2-7

CDR3: ASSLGPSGVENEQF
V: TRBV5-1
J: TRBJ2-1

CDR3: ASSLDRGVSYGYT
V: TRBV28
J: TRBJ1-2

CDR3: ATSDTTGRDTGELF
V: TRBV24-1
J: TRBJ2-2

CDR3: ASSSRGTPYEQY
V: TRBV6-5
J: TRBJ2-7

CDR3: ASSLLGQGNTEAF
V: TRBV7-3
J: TRBJ1-1

CDR3: ASSVWTGYTDTQY
V: TRBV7-9
J: TRBJ2-3

CDR3: ASSSFTGELF
V: TRBV7-8
J: TRBJ2-2

CDR3: ASSHGMGGDTGELF
V: TRBV3-1/TRBV3-2
J: TRBJ2-2

CDR3: ASSSPVFDINYGYT
V: TRBV7-8
J: TRBJ1-2

CDR3: ASSYGRENYGYT
V: TRBV6-2/TRBV6-3
J: TRBJ1-2

CDR3: AISELAGASEQF
V: TRBV10-3
J: TRBJ2-1

CDR3: ASSLGSLGTDTQY
V: TRBV7-2
J: TRBJ2-3

CDR3: ASLRDTEAF
V: TRBV7-9
J: TRBJ1-1

CDR3: ASSLAHGNTEAF
V: TRBV7-2
J: TRBJ1-1

CDR3: ASSLKGTGGMQY
V: TRBV7-3
J: TRBJ2-4

CDR3: ASSQDRGSSYNSPLH
V: TRBV4-1
J: TRBJ1-6

CDR3: ASSEQHGGYTEAF
V: TRBV6-4
J: TRBJ1-1

CDR3: ASSLASQVNTEAF
V: TRBV7-2
J: TRBJ1-1

CDR3: ASSAGARTEAF
V: TRBV5-1
J: TRBJ1-1

CDR3: ASSAGLAGGPGETQY
V: TRBV27
J: TRBJ2-5

CDR3: ASSLHRGQETQY
V: TRBV27
J: TRBJ2-5

CDR3: ASATGGLGNQPQH
V: TRBV28
J: TRBJ1-5

CDR3: ASSLNGRASEQF
V: TRBV7-2
J: TRBJ2-1

CDR3: ASSQQGFNEKLF
V: TRBV16
J: TRBJ1-4

CDR3: ASSRTRGPYEQY
V: TRBV19
J: TRBJ2-7

CDR3: ASSQWTGGTEAF
V: TRBV4-1
J: TRBJ1-1

CDR3: ASTKDSQETQY
V: TRBV19
J: TRBJ2-5

CDR3: ASSLRQGGYGYT
V: TRBV4-3
J: TRBJ1-2

CDR3: ASSPPSISASGTIY
V: TRBV18
J: TRBJ1-3

CDR3: SAGTVDGYT
V: TRBV20-1
J: TRBJ1-2

CDR3: ATSRDPAGLRGETQY
V: TRBV15
J: TRBJ2-5

CDR3: ASKPGLIQKAF
V: TRBV19
J: TRBJ1-1

CDR3: ASFKNTGELF
V: TRBV27
J: TRBJ2-2

CDR3: ASSVGTLRGRYT
V: TRBV2
J: TRBJ1-2

CDR3: ASSKGGQADNEQF
V: TRBV5-4
J: TRBJ2-1

CDR3: SARWGAEAF
V: TRBV20-1
J: TRBJ1-1

CDR3: ASSATGGQNTEAF
V: TRBV7-2
J: TRBJ1-1

CDR3: SASAQYIRNTEAF
V: TRBV20-1
J: TRBJ1-1